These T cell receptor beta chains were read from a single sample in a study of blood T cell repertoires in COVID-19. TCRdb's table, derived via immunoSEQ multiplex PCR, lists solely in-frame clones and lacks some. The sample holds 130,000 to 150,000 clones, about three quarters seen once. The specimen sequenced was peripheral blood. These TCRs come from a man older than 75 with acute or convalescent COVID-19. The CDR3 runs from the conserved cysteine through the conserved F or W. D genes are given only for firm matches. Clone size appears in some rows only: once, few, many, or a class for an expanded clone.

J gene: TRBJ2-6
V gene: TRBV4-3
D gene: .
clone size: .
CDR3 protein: CASSPGFGGSGANVLTF
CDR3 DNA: TGCGCCAGCAGCCCAGGATTCGGGGGCTCTGGGGCCAACGTCCTGACTTTC

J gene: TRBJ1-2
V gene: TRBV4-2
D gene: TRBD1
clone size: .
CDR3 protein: CASSDTGGYGYTF
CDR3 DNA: TGTGCCAGCAGCGACACAGGGGGCTATGGCTACACCTTC

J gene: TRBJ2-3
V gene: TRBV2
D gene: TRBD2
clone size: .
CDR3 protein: CASSEALSPGGDTQYF
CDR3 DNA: TGTGCCAGCAGTGAAGCGCTTAGCCCGGGAGGAGATACGCAGTATTTT

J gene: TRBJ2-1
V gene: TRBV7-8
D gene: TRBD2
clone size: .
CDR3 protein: CASTLSSGGNNEQFF
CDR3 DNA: TGTGCCAGCACCTTATCGAGCGGGGGAAACAATGAGCAGTTCTTC

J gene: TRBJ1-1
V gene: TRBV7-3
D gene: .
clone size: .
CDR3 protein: CASSLTPSGTEAFF
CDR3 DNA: TGTGCCAGCAGCTTAACCCCTAGTGGTACTGAAGCTTTCTTT

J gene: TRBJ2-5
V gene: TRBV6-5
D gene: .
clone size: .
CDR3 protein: CASSLARAQETQYF
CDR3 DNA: TGTGCCAGCAGTTTGGCCAGGGCGCAAGAGACCCAGTACTTC

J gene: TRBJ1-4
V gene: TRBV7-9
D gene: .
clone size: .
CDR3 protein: CASSFGGPRGEKLFF
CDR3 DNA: TGTGCCAGCAGCTTTGGAGGCCCTCGGGGGGAAAAACTGTTTTTT

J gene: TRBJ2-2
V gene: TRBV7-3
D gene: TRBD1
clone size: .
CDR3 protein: CASSTRTGVDTGELFF
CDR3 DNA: TGTGCCAGCAGCACCAGGACAGGGGTGGACACCGGGGAGCTGTTTTTT

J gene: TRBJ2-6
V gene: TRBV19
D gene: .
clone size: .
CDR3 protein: CASSIRGASGANVLTF
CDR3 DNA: TGTGCCAGTAGTATCCGGGGGGCCTCGGGGGCCAACGTCCTGACTTTC

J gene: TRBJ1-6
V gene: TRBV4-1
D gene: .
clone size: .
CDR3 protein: CASSLQVGVCYNSPLHF
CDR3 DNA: TGCGCCAGCAGCCTCCAGGTAGGTGTTTGCTATAATTCACCCCTCCACTTT

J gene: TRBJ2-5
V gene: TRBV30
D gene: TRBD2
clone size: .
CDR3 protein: CASTSGQETQYF
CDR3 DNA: TGTGCCTCGACTAGCGGCCAAGAGACCCAGTACTTC

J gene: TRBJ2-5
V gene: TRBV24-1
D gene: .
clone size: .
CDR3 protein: CATEASDRTGTQYF
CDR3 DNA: TGTGCCACGGAGGCATCAGACAGGACCGGGACCCAGTACTTC

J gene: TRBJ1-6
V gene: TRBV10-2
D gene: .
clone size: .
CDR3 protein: CASSELNSPLHF
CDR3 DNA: TGCGCCAGCAGTGAGCTAAATTCACCCCTCCACTTT

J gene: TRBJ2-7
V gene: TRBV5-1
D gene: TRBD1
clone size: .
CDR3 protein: CASSSSDRGQYEQYF
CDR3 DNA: TGCGCCAGCAGCTCATCGGACAGGGGGCAGTACGAGCAGTACTTC

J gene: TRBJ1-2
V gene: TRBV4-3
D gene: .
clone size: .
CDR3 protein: CASSPEQFTNYGYTF
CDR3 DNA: TGCGCCAGCAGCCCAGAACAGTTTACCAACTATGGCTACACCTTC

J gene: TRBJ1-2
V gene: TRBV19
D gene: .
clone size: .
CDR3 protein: CASSIRGGLDYGYTF
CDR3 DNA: TGTGCCAGTAGTATTAGGGGGGGGCTCGACTATGGCTACACCTTC

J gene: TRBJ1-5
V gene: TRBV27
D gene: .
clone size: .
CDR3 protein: CASSLDGGEYQPQHF
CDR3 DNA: TGTGCCAGCAGTTTAGACGGGGGAGAATATCAGCCCCAGCATTTT

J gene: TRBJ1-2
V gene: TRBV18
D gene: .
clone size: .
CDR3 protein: CASSPPLGLRQGNGYTF
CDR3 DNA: TGTGCCAGCTCACCCCCATTAGGACTTCGTCAAGGAAACGGCTACACCTTC

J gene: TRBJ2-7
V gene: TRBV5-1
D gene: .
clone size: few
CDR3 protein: CASSLAVRRYEQYF
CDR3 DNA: TGCGCCAGCAGCTTGGCCGTGCGCCGCTACGAGCAGTACTTC

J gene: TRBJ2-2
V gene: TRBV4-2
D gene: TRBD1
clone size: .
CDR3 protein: CASSQDEGGSYTGELFF
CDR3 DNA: TGTGCCAGCAGCCAAGATGAAGGGGGCTCGTACACCGGGGAGCTGTTTTTT

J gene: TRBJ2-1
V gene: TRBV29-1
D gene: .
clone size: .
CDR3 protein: CSVDSYNEQFF
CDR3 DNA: TGCAGCGTGGACAGTTACAATGAGCAGTTCTTC

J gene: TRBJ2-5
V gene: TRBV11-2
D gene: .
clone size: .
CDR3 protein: CASSLGVSSQETQYF
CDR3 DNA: TGTGCCAGCAGCTTGGGAGTATCCTCCCAAGAGACCCAGTACTTC